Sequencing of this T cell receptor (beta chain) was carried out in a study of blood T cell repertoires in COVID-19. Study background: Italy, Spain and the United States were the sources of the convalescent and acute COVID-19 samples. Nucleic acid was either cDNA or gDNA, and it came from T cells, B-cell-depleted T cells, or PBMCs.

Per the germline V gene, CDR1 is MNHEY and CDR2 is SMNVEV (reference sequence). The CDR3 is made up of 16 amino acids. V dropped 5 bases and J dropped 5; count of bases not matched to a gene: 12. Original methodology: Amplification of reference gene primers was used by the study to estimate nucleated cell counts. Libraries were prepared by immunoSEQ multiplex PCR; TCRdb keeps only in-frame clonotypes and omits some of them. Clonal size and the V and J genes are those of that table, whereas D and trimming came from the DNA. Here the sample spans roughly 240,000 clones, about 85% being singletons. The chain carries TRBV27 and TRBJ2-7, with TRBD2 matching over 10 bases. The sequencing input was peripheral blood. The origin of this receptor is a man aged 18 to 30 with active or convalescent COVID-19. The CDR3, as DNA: TGTGCCAGCAGTCGAGCGGGAGGGCCTTTGGGGAACGAGCAGTACTTC. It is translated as CASSRAGGPLGNEQYF.